This T cell receptor (beta chain) was found in a study of blood T cells in healthy people across ages. Germline V lookup: CDR1 ENHRY, CDR2 SYGVKD. The CDR3 covers 17 residues. With V trimmed by 0 bases and J by 7 bases, 10 bases remained unmatched. Primed by a sample-barcoded 5' primer and a J-beta primer mix, a second PCR proceeded for about 7 to 12 cycles. TCRdb re-derived calls from the 5' RACE reads in MiXCR, one entry per CDR3 protein. This table has roughly 800,000 distinct CDR3 sequences, 55% to 70% appearing once. The gene calls are TRBV10-3 and TRBJ2-1, with 9 bases fitting TRBD2. The TCR comes from a man younger than 40 in good health. The material sequenced was blood. CDR3 loop: CAISESSGGRAFNEQFF. DNA of the CDR3: TGTGCCATCAGTGAGTCTTCGGGCGGGAGGGCCTTTAATGAGCAGTTCTTC.